This T cell receptor beta chain was found in a study of T-cell memory formation after mild COVID-19. Across the study: The TCR clusters were mostly specific to one donor. Study results and caveats: There was a balanced CD4/CD8 profile in clones contracting day 15 to 85, and later expanders leaned CD4+.

The V and J ends lost 3 bases and 2 bases respectively, with 15 bases between them. CDR3 length equals 15 residues. Germline V gene sequence: CDR1 SGHRS, CDR2 YFSETQ. Researchers used 5'RACE with constant-segment primers to make TCR alpha and TCR beta cDNA libraries that carry sample barcodes and UMIs. TCRdb re-called the 5' RACE reads through MiXCR, storing one row per CDR3 protein. The data contain about 340,000 distinct CDR3 sequences, around 21% of them singletons. Comments on this clonotype: The antigen is undetermined.

The source of this sequence is an adult woman who had mild COVID-19 (a few samples of this study predate the infection). Cell type and time point are not known. The rearrangement uses TRBV5-1 and TRBJ2-7; TRBD2 is a possible D gene (6 bases). Sequences were obtained from PBMCs or a T cell subset sorted from them (not recorded which). The CDR3 region has the DNA TGCGCCAGCAGCTCGGAGGCTAGCGAAACCTACGAGCAGTACTTC. This encodes CASSSEASETYEQYF.